The 14 T cell receptor beta chains given below trace back to one sample, sequenced in a study of T-cell reconstitution after alpha-beta-depleted transplantation in children. Unique molecular identifiers were used to barcode this TCRbeta library. TCRdb re-called the PCR reads through MiXCR, storing one row per CDR3 protein. The sample records about 690,000 distinct CDR3 sequences, 16% being singletons. Sequences were derived from PBMCs from the stem cell graft donor, sampled from the stem cell graft. The receptor set was obtained from a human donor who donated a stem cell graft to a child with acute myeloid leukemia.

This chain uses TRBV20-1 with TRBJ2-7; weak D call: TRBD2 (5 bases). Looked up from germline, CDR1 is DFQATT and CDR2 is SNEGSKA (reference sequence). CDR3 length: 16 amino acids. In nucleotides, the CDR3 is TGCTGTGCTAGATTACGGCTGCGACTAAGCTCCTACGAGCAGTACGTC. Protein product: CCARLRLRLSSYEQYV.

In this sample, this clonotype turned up many times. J is TRBJ1-3 and V is TRBV20-1; a possible D gene is TRBD1 (6 bases). This CDR3 comprises 14 residues. Germline CDR1 and CDR2: DFQATT and SNEGSKA (reference sequence). V lost 6 bases, J lost 4 bases, and 16 bases lay in between. The CDR3 is CSATLPGHGNTIYF. DNA of the CDR3: TGCAGTGCAACGCTACCGGGACACGGAAACACCATATATTTT.

This clonotype was recorded a few times. This chain connects TRBV12-3 or TRBV12-4 to TRBJ1-3; D gene ambiguous. This CDR3 is 15 amino acids long. Trimming cost V 6 bases and J 0 bases, with 12 bases left between them. DNA for the CDR3: TGTGCCAGCAGCTTAAGCCCGAGCTCTGGAAACACCATATATTTT. Encoded protein: CASSLSPSSGNTIYF.

This clonotype showed up many times. V is TRBV29-1 and J is TRBJ2-6; D uncertain. The CDR3 is made up of 13 amino acids. Germline CDR1 SQVTM, CDR2 ANQGSEA. Trimming left V 1 base short and J 1 base short, with 2 bases between. The CDR3 region has the DNA TGCAGCGTTGAAGGGTCTGGGGCCAACGTCCTGACTTTC. This codes for CSVEGSGANVLTF.

The chain combines TRBV24-1 with TRBJ1-2; D unresolved. Germline V gene sequence: CDR1 KGHDR, CDR2 SFDVKD. Between the trimmed V and J ends, which lost 4 bases and 4 bases, there was a span of 12 bases. The CDR3 contains 14 residues. The CDR3 loop is CATSDRGRVYGYTF. The CDR3, as DNA: TGTGCCACCAGTGACCGAGGACGGGTCTATGGCTACACCTTC.

V usage is TRBV6-5 and J usage is TRBJ2-2; D gene ambiguous. The length of the CDR3 is 18 residues. V lost 4 bases, J lost 3 bases, and 21 bases lay in between. Germline V CDR1 and CDR2: MNHEY, SVGAGI. DNA of the CDR3: TGTGCCAGCAGTTTTGCTATTCCGGACCCTCGGGACACCGGGGAGCTGTTTTTT. Amino acid sequence: CASSFAIPDPRDTGELFF.

The chain is built from TRBV6-2 or TRBV6-3 and TRBJ1-2; D is unclear. V gave up 5 bases and J gave up 5 bases, with 15 bases separating them. The CDR3 length is 14 residues. CDR1 and CDR2 from the germline V gene are MNHEY and SVGEGT. Here the CDR3 DNA reads TGTGCCAGCAGTACCACCAGACTGAATTATGGCTACACCTTC. It codes for CASSTTRLNYGYTF.

The sample holds many counts of this clonotype. The chain has TRBV20-1 and TRBJ2-5; D is ambiguous. CDR3 length equals 12 residues. CDR1 DFQATT and CDR2 SNEGSKA come from the germline V gene (reference sequence). V dropped 6 bases and J dropped 2 bases, with 10 bases sitting between them. Here the CDR3 reads CSALSRQETQYF. In DNA form, the CDR3 reads TGCAGTGCCTTGTCTAGGCAAGAGACCCAGTACTTC.

On this clonotype itself: A junction end diverges from the germline sequence, so it may reflect a read error. The chain combines TRBV4-1 with TRBJ2-3; 13 nucleotides line up with TRBD2. Germline loops: CDR1 MGHRA, CDR2 YSYEKL. This CDR3 region has 17 residues. The CDR3 is CARSPGLAGESTDTQYF. The CDR3 DNA reads as TGTGCCAGGAGTCCAGGACTAGCGGGGGAGAGCACAGATACGCAGTATTTT.

This clonotype was observed a handful of times. This chain links TRBV20-1 with TRBJ2-7; D is perhaps TRBD1 or TRBD2 (5 bases each). The V and J ends lost 2 bases and 3 bases respectively, with 17 bases between them. The length of the CDR3 is 15 residues. Germline CDR1 is DFQATT and CDR2 is SNEGSKA (reference sequence). CDR3 nucleotide sequence: TGCAGTGCTAGATCACCAACAGGAGGTAGCTACGAGCAGTACGTC. Protein sequence: CSARSPTGGSYEQYV.

This chain connects TRBV12-3 or TRBV12-4 to TRBJ2-1; no clear D gene. V lost 5 bases and J lost 5, with 13 bases in between. CDR3 length: 14 amino acids. For the CDR3, the DNA is TGTGCCAGCAGTCCCCTGGAGTGGGACAATGAGCAGTTCTTC. Residues: CASSPLEWDNEQFF.

This clonotype was counted once. The rearrangement uses TRBV30 and TRBJ2-3; D ambiguous. This CDR3 has 14 residues. Per the germline V gene, CDR1 is GTSNPN and CDR2 is SVGIG (reference sequence). Trimming pared 2 bases from V and 4 bases from J, leaving 13 bases between. CDR3 in amino acids: CAWSSGSRADTQYF. CDR3 coding DNA: TGTGCCTGGAGTTCAGGCAGTCGGGCAGATACGCAGTATTTT. The variable domain in full, with the rest retrieved from reference TRBV30 and TRBJ2-3, is SQTIHQWPATLVQPVGSPLSLECTVEGTSNPNLYWYRQAAGRGLQLLFYSVGIGQISSEVPQNLSASRPQDRQFILSSKKLLLSDSGFYLCAWSSGSRADTQYFGPGTRLTVL.

The chain links TRBV7-2 to TRBJ2-5, with no clear D. This CDR3 has 17 amino acids. Germline V gene sequence: CDR1 SGHTA, CDR2 FQGNSA. V lost 0 bases, J lost 0 bases, and 14 bases lay in between. CDR3 loop: CASSLAKVIEYQETQYF. CDR3 DNA sequence: TGTGCCAGCAGCTTAGCAAAGGTCATAGAGTACCAAGAGACCCAGTACTTC.

This clonotype has at least ten counts. This CDR3 reads CSAAGGGQPQHF. The CDR3 bases are TGCAGTGCGGCCGGGGGGGGACAGCCCCAGCATTTT. The V call is TRBV20-1, the J call TRBJ1-5; tentatively, D is TRBD1 (5 bases). Per germline, CDR1 DFQATT and CDR2 SNEGSKA (reference sequence). This CDR3 is built from 12 residues. V dropped 6 bases and J dropped 7 bases, with 13 bases sitting between them.